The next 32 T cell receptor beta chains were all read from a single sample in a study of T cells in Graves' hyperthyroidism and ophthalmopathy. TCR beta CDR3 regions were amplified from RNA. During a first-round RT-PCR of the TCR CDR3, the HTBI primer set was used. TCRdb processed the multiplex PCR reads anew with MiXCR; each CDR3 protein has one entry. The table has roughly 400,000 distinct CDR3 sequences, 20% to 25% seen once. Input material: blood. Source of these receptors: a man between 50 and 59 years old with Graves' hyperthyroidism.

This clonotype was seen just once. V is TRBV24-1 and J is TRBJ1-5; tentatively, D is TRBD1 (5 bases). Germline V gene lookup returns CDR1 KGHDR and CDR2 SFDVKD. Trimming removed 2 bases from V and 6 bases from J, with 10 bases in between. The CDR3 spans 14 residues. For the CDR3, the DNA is TGTGCCACCAGTGATTGGGGGGACGGTCAGCCCCAGCATTTT. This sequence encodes CATSDWGDGQPQHF.

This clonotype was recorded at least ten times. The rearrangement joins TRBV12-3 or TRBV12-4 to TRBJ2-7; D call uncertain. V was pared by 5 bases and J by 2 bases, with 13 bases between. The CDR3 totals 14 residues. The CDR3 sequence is CASSISSGTYEQYF. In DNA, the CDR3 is TGTGCCAGCAGTATCAGCTCCGGAACCTACGAGCAGTACTTC.

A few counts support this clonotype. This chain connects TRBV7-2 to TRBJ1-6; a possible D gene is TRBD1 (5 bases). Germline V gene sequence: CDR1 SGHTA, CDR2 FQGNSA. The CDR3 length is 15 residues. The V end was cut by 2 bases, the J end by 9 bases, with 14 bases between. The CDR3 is CASSLQGLSSSPLHF. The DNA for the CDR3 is TGTGCCAGCAGCTTACAGGGATTGAGCTCTTCACCCCTCCACTTT.

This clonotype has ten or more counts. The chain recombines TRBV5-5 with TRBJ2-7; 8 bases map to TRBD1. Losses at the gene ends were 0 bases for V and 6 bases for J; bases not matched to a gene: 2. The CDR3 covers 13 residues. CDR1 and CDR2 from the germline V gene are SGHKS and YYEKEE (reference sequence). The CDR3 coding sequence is TGTGCCAGCAGCTTGGACAGGGGGAGCGAGCAGTACTTC. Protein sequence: CASSLDRGSEQYF. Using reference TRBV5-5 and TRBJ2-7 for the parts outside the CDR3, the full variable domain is DAGVTQSPTHLIKTRGQQVTLRCSPISGHKSVSWYQQVLGQGPQFIFQYYEKEERGRGNFPDRFSARQFPNYSSELNVNALLLGDSALYLCASSLDRGSEQYFGPGTRLTVT.

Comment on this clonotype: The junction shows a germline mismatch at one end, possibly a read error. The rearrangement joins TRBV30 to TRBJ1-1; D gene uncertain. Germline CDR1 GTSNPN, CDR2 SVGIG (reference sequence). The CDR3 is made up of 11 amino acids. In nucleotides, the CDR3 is TGTGCCTTGAGTGGTTCTACTGAAGCTTTCTTT. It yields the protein CALSGSTEAFF.

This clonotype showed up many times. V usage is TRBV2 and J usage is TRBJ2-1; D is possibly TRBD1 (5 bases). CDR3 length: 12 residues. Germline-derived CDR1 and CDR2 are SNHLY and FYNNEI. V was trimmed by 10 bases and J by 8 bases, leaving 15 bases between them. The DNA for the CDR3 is TGTGCCACCTCTAGACAGTCCCATGAGCAGTTCTTC. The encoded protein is CATSRQSHEQFF.

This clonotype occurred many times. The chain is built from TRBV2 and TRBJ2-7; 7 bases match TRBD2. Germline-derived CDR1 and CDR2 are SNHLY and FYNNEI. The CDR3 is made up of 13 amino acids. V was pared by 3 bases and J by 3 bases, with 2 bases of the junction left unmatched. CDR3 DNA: TGTGCCAGCAGTGACGGGGAGGGCTACGAGCAGTACTTC. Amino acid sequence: CASSDGEGYEQYF.

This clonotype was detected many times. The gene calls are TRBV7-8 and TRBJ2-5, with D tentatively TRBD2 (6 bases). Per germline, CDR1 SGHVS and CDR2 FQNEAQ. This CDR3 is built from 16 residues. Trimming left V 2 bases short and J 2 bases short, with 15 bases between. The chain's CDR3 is CASSLLSGSQQETQYF. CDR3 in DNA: TGTGCCAGCAGCTTACTCTCCGGGAGTCAGCAAGAGACCCAGTACTTC. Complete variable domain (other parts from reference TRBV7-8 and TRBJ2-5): GAGVSQSPRYKVAKRGQDVALRCDPISGHVSLFWYQQALGQGPEFLTYFQNEAQLDKSGLPSDRFFAERPEGSVSTLKIQRTQQEDSAVYLCASSLLSGSQQETQYFGPGTRLLVL.

CDR3 DNA: TGCAGTGCTCCGGGACTAGCAAGCAATGAGCAGTTCTTC. Translated: CSAPGLASNEQFF. This rearrangement joins TRBV20-1 to TRBJ2-1; 9 bases are shared with TRBD2. The CDR3 is 13 amino acids. CDR1 and CDR2 from the germline V gene are DFQATT and SNEGSKA (reference sequence). Trimming removed 5 bases from V and 6 bases from J; junction bases left unmatched: 5.

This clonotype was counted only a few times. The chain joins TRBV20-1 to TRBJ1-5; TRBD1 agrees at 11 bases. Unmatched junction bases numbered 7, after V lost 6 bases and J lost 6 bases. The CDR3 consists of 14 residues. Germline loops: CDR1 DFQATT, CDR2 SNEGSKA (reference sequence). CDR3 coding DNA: TGCAGTGCCCTCGGACAGGGGGCGGCTCAGCCCCAGCATTTT. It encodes CSALGQGAAQPQHF.

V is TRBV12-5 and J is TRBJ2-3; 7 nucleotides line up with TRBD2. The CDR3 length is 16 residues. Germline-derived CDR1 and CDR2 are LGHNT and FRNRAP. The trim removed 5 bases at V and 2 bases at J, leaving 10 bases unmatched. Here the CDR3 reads CASGPYRGGDTDTQYF. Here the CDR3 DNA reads TGTGCTAGTGGTCCCTACCGGGGAGGGGACACAGATACGCAGTATTTT. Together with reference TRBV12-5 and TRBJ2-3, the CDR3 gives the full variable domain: DARVTQTPRHKVTEMGQEVTMRCQPILGHNTVFWYRQTMMQGLELLAYFRNRAPLDDSGMPKDRFSAEMPDATLATLKIQPSEPRDSAVYFCASGPYRGGDTDTQYFGPGTRLTVL.

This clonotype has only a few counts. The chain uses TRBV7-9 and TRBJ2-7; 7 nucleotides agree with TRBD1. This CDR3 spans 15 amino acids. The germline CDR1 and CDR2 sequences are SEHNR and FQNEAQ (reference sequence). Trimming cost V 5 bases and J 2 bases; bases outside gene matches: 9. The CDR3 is CASSPDPGQPYEQYF. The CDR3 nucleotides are TGTGCCAGCAGCCCAGATCCGGGACAGCCCTACGAGCAGTACTTC.

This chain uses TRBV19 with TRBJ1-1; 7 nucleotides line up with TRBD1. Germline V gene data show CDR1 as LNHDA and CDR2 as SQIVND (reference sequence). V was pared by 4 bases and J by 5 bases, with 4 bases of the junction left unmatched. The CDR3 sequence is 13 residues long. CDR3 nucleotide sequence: TGTGCCAGTAGTACACAGGGGTATACTGAAGCTTTCTTT. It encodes CASSTQGYTEAFF.

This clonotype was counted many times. In DNA form, the CDR3 reads TGTGCCTGGATTGGACAGGGTGTCACTGAAGCTTTCTTT. Translated, it gives CAWIGQGVTEAFF. The chain carries TRBV30 and TRBJ1-1; the match to TRBD1 covers 8 bases. Germline V gene lookup returns CDR1 GTSNPN and CDR2 SVGIG (reference sequence). The V gene end was trimmed by 4 bases and the J gene end by 4 bases; junction bases not matched to a gene: 5. The CDR3 length is 13 residues.

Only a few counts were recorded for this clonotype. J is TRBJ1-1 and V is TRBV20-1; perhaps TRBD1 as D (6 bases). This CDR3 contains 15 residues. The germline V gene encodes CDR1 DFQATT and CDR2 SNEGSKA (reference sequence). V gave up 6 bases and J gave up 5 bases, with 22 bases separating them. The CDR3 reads CSAWGRDTDKTEAFF. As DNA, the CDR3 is TGCAGTGCCTGGGGGCGGGACACCGACAAGACTGAAGCTTTCTTT.

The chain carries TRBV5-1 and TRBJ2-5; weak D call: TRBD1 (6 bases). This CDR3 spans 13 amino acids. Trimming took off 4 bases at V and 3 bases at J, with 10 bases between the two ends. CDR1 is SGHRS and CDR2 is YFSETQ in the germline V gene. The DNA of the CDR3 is TGCGCCAGCAGCCGGCCAGGGGAAGAGACCCAGTACTTC. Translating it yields CASSRPGEETQYF.

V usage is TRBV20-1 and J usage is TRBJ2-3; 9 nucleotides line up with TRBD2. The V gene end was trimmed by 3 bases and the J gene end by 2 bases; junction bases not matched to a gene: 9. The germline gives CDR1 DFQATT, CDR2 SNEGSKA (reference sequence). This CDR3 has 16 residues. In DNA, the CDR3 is TGCAGTGCTAGCCCAGGGGCGGGAGGGTACACAGATACGCAGTATTTT. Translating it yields CSASPGAGGYTDTQYF.

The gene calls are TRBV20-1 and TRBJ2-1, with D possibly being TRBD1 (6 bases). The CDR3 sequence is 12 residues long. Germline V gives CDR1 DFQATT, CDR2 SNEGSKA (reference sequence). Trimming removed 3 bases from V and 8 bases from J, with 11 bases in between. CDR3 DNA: TGCAGTGCTAGTGTCCAGGGGTATGAGCAGTTCTTC. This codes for CSASVQGYEQFF.

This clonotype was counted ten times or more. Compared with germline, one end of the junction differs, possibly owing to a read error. For the CDR3, the DNA is TGTGCCAGCAGCTTAGGACTAGCGTCCTACAATGAGCAGTTCTTC. This sequence encodes CASSLGLASYNEQFF. The V and J genes are TRBV5-1 and TRBJ2-1; 9 bases map to TRBD2. In germline, CDR1 is SGHRS, CDR2 YFSETQ. The CDR3 contains 15 residues.

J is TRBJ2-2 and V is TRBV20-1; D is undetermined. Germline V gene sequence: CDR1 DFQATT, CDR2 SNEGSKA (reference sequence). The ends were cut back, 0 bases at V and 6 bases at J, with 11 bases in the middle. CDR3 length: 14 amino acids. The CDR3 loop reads CSARDRATAGELFF. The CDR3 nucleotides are TGCAGTGCTAGAGATCGGGCCACGGCCGGGGAGCTGTTTTTT.

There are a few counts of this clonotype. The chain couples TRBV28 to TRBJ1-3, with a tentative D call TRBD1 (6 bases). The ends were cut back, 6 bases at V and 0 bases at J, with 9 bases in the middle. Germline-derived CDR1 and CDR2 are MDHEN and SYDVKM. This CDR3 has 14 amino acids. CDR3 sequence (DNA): TGTGCCAGCAGATCACAGGGCTCTGGAAACACCATATATTTT. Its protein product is CASRSQGSGNTIYF.

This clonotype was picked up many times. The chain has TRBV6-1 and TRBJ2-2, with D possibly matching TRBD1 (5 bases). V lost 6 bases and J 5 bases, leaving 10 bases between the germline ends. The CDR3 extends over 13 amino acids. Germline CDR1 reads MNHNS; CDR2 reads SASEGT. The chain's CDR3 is CASRFQGTGELFF. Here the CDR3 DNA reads TGTGCCAGCAGATTTCAGGGAACCGGGGAGCTGTTTTTT.

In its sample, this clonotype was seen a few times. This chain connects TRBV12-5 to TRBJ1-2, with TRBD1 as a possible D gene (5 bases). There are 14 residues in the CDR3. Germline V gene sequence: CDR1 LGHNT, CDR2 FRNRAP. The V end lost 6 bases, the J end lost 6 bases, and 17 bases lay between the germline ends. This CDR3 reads CASGTGTLEDGYTF. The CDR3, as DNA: TGTGCTAGTGGCACCGGGACCTTAGAAGATGGCTACACCTTC.

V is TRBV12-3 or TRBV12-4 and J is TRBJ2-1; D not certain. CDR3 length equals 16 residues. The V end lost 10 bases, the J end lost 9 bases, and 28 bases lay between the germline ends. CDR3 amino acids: CANTQGLGSFWSEQFF. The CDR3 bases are TGTGCCAACACGCAAGGTCTGGGGTCTTTCTGGAGTGAGCAGTTCTTC.

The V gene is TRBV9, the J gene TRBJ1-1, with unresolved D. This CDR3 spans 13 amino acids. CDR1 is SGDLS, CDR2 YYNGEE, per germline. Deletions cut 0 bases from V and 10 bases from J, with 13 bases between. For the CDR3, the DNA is TGTGCCAGCAGCGTAGTGGAGGAGATCTCAGCTTTCTTT. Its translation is CASSVVEEISAFF.

CDR3 protein: CASSQQGGLEQYF. CDR3 DNA sequence: TGCGCCAGCAGCCAGCAAGGGGGGCTCGAGCAGTACTTC. This sequence joins TRBV5-1 and TRBJ2-7; D possibly matches TRBD1 or TRBD2 (6 bases each). CDR3 size: 13 residues. Germline values: CDR1 SGHRS, CDR2 YFSETQ. Trimming left V 4 bases short and J 6 bases short, with 14 bases between.

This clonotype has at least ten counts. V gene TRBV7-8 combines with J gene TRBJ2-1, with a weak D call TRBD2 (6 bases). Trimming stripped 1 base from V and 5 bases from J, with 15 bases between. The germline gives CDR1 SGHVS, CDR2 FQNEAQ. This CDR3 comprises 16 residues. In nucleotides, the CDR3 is TGTGCCAGCAGCTTAGAGGGGACTGCGCGGAACAATGAGCAGTTCTTC. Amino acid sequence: CASSLEGTARNNEQFF.

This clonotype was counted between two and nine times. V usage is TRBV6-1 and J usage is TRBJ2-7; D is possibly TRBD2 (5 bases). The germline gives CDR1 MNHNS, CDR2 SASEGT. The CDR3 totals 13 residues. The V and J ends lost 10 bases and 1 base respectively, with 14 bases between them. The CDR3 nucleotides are TGTGCCATCACTAGGGCAGGATCCTACGAGCAGTACTTC. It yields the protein CAITRAGSYEQYF.

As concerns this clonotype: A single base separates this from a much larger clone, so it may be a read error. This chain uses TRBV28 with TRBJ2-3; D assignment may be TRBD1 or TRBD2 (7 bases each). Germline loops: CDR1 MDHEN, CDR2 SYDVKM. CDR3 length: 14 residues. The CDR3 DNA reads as TGTGCCAGCAGTTTTATCGGGGGGACAGATGCGCAGTATTTT. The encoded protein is CASSFIGGTDAQYF. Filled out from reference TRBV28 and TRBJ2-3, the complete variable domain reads DVKVTQSSRYLVKRTGEKVFLECVQDMDHENMFWYRQDPGLGLRLIYFSYDVKMKEKGDIPEGYSVSREKKERFSLILESASTNQTSMYLCASSFIGGTDAQYFGPGTRLTVL.

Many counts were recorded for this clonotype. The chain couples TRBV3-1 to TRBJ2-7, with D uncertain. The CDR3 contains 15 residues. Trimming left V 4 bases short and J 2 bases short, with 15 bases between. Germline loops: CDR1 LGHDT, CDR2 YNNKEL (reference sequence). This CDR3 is CASSREVGSTYEQYF. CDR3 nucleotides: TGTGCCAGCAGCCGAGAGGTAGGCAGTACCTACGAGCAGTACTTC.

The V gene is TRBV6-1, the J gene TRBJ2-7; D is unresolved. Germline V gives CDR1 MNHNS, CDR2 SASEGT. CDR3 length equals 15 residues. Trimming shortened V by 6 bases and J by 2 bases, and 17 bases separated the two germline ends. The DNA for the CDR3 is TGTGCCAGCAGAGACTGGGCGGATACTACCTACGAGCAGTACTTC. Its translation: CASRDWADTTYEQYF.

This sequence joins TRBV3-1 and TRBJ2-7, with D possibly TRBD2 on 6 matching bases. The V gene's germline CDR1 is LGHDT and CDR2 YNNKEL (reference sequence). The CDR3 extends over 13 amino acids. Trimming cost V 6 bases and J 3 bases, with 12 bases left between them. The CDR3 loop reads CASRGGPVYEQYF. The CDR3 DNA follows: TGTGCCAGCAGAGGAGGGCCAGTCTACGAGCAGTACTTC.